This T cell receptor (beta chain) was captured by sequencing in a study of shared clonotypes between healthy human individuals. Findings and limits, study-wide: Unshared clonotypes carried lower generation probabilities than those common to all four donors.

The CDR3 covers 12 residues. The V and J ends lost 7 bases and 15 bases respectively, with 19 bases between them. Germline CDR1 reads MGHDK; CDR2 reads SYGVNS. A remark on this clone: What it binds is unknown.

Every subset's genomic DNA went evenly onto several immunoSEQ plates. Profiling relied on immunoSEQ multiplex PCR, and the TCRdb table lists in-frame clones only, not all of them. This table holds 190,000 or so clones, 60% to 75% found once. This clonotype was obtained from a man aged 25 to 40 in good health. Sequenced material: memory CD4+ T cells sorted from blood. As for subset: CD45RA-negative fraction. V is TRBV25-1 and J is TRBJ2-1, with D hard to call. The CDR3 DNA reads TGTGCCAGCAATGATTTCGGTCAAACCGCGTTCTTC. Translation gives CASNDFGQTAFF.